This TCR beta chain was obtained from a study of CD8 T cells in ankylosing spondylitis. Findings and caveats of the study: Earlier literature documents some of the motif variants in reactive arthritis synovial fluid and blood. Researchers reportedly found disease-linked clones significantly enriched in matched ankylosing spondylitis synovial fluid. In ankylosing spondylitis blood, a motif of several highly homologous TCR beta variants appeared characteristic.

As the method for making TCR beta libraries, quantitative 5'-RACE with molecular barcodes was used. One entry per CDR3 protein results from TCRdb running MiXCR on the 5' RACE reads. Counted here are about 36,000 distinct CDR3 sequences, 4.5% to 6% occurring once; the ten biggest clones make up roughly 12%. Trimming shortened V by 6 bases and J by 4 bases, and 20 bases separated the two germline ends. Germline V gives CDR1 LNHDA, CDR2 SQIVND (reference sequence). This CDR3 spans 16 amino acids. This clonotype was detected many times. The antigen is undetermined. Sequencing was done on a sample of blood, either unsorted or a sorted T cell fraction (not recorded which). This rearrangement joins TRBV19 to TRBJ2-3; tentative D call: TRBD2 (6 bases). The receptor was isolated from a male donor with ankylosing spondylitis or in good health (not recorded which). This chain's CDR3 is CASSALGGPGADTQYF. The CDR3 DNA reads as TGTGCCAGTAGCGCCTTGGGAGGTCCGGGCGCAGATACGCAGTATTTT.